A selection of T cell receptor beta chains follows, all from one sample in a study of CD8 T cells in Susac syndrome. Each CDR3 protein is one row after TCRdb ran MiXCR on the immunoSEQ multiplex PCR reads. This table has about 300,000 distinct CDR3 sequences, almost 85% appearing once. The specimen was CD8+ T cells from PBMCs. The receptors come from a human donor with multiple sclerosis. CDR3s include the opening cysteine and the closing phenylalanine or tryptophan. The order of the fields is J gene, clone size, D gene, V gene, CDR3 DNA, CDR3 protein. D genes are given only for firm matches. The listing skips clone size in some rows; elsewhere it reads once, few, many or a size class.

>TRBJ2-2|once|TRBD1|TRBV12-3/TRBV12-4
TGTGCCAGCAGTCCAGGGGGATCCGGCGGGGAGCTGTTTTTT
CASSPGGSGGELFF
>TRBJ2-1|few|TRBD1|TRBV6-1
TGTGCCAGCATCTCGACAGGGGTAGAGCAGTTCTTC
CASISTGVEQFF
>TRBJ1-5|NA|NA|TRBV3-1
TGTGCCAGCCCGCAGGTTGGGAATCAGCCCCAGCATTTT
CASPQVGNQPQHF
>TRBJ2-7|NA|TRBD2|TRBV27
TGTGCCAGCAGTCCCTATCCGATTGATAGCGGGGCCCCGGGCGAGCAGTACTTC
CASSPYPIDSGAPGEQYF
>TRBJ2-3|NA|NA|TRBV28
TGTGCCAGCAGTTTATACCTCACAGATACGCAGTATTTT
CASSLYLTDTQYF
>TRBJ2-7|NA|NA|TRBV7-3
TGTGCCAGCAGCCCCTGGTGTTCGCGGGACACTCCCTACGAGCAGTACTTC
CASSPWCSRDTPYEQYF
>TRBJ2-1|once|TRBD2|TRBV15
TGTGCCACCAGCAGTCCGCCTAGCGGTAACAATGAGCAGTTCTTC
CATSSPPSGNNEQFF
>TRBJ2-3|once|NA|TRBV4-2
TGTGCCAGCAGGGGACCCCCAGCGACTAGAGGGCATCGAGTCCGGGGACATACGCAGTATTTT
CASRGPPATRGHRVRGHTQYF
>TRBJ1-5|NA|NA|TRBV12-3/TRBV12-4
TGTGCCAGCACCGACGTGGGTCAGCCCCAGCATTTT
CASTDVGQPQHF
>TRBJ1-1|NA|NA|TRBV7-9
TGTGCCAGCAGCCACGAAGGGGTCGGCGCTTTCTTT
CASSHEGVGAFF
>TRBJ1-1|NA|TRBD1|TRBV11-1
TGTGCCAGCAGCTTCTCCGGGACAGGGGGCGCGGACACTGAAGCTTTCTTT
CASSFSGTGGADTEAFF
>TRBJ2-5|NA|TRBD2|TRBV5-1
TGCGCCAGCAGCCCCCGTCTGGCGGGAGGACTGGGAGAGACCCAGTACTTC
CASSPRLAGGLGETQYF
>TRBJ1-1|NA|TRBD1|TRBV13
TGTGCCAGCAGCACCGAACAGTCTTACAGGGGGCGCGTCACTGAAGCTTTCTTT
CASSTEQSYRGRVTEAFF
>TRBJ2-7|NA|NA|TRBV19
TGTGCCACTTCCCCGGGACTCGTCTACGAGCAGTACTTC
CATSPGLVYEQYF
>TRBJ2-5|once|NA|TRBV7-9
TGTGCCAGCAGCCCCTTGGACGAAGAGACCCAGTACTTC
CASSPLDEETQYF
>TRBJ2-7|NA|TRBD1|TRBV19
TGTGCCAGTAGTCTTGGGACAGGGGGTTCAGACGAGCAGTACTTC
CASSLGTGGSDEQYF
>TRBJ2-1|NA|TRBD2|TRBV7-3
TGTGCCAGCAGCACGCTACTAGCGGGAGCGGGGAATGAGCAGTTCTTC
CASSTLLAGAGNEQFF
>TRBJ2-7|few|NA|TRBV5-1
TGCGCCAGCAGCTTGTATCAGGGGATGGGGTCCTACGAGCAGTACTTC
CASSLYQGMGSYEQYF
>TRBJ1-2|NA|NA|TRBV7-6
TGTGCCAGCAGCATCTGGACTAAATCTCGAAAGACCTATGGCTACACCTTC
CASSIWTKSRKTYGYTF
>TRBJ2-1|NA|TRBD2|TRBV19
TGTGCCAGTAGCCTGGGGACTAGCGGGATGGATGAGCAGTTCTTC
CASSLGTSGMDEQFF
>TRBJ2-7|once|TRBD1|TRBV19
TGTGCCAGTAGGGAGAGGGACAGAGCCTACGAGCAGTACTTC
CASRERDRAYEQYF
>TRBJ1-2|NA|NA|TRBV29-1
TGCAGCGTTCCGGGGGCAGGCTATGGCTACACCTTC
CSVPGAGYGYTF
>TRBJ2-7|NA|TRBD2|TRBV9
TGTGCCAGCAGCCTAAGGTCGGGAGGGCCTGAGAACGAGCAGTACTTC
CASSLRSGGPENEQYF
>TRBJ1-5|once|TRBD1|TRBV4-1
TGCGCCAGCAGCCAAGGGCCAACGACAGGGTACAATCAGCCCCAGCATTTT
CASSQGPTTGYNQPQHF
>TRBJ2-7|once|TRBD2|TRBV6-2/TRBV6-3
TGTGCCAGCAGTTACCCCGGGACTAGCGGGAGGGCCGACTTCTACGAGCAGTACTTC
CASSYPGTSGRADFYEQYF
>TRBJ2-7|NA|NA|TRBV30
TGTGCCTGGAGTTCGGGGACTCTATACTACGAGCAGTACTTC
CAWSSGTLYYEQYF
>TRBJ2-5|NA|NA|TRBV29-1
TGCAGCGTTGCGGTTTGGAGGGATTTTCTAGGAGAGACCCAGTACTTC
CSVAVWRDFLGETQYF